This paragraph covers one T cell receptor (beta chain) sequence. The target antigen is unknown. The entry originates in a study of STAT5B mutations in CD4+ large granular lymphocyte leukemia. Whole-study findings and limits: Compared with healthy controls (2/35), patient top clones favored TRBV06 (8/27). Patient CD4-sorted repertoires looked more clonal than healthy CD4+ repertoires, even without putative leukemic clones. Roughly a quarter of private leukemic clonotypes occurred rarely in other patients' non-leukemic repertoires.

Control samples were healthy donors' buffy coats. Trimming left V 4 bases short and J 0 bases short, with 10 bases between. The CDR3 sequence is 15 residues long. Germline V gives CDR1 SGHRS, CDR2 YFSETQ. Assay: immunoSEQ multiplex PCR; the TCRdb copy retains only in-frame clones and omits some. The sample lists roughly 35,000 clones; about two thirds were seen once. The TCR originated in a human donor in good health. This sequence joins TRBV5-1 and TRBJ1-4; D uncertain. Sequencing was performed on CD4+ T cells from blood buffy coats. CDR3 sequence (DNA): TGCGCCAGCAGCCGTGGGTCTGCAACTAATGAAAAACTGTTTTTT. Translating gives CASSRGSATNEKLFF.